Below, 19 T cell receptor beta chains from the same sample are listed, as sequenced in a study of CD8 T cells in Susac syndrome. The RNA, 0.5 to 1 ug, was put through reverse transcription using random hexamers. Each CDR3 protein is one row after TCRdb ran MiXCR on the immunoSEQ multiplex PCR reads. The data contain 100,000 to 150,000 distinct CDR3 sequences, over 85% of them singletons. Sample: CD4+ T cells from PBMCs. The receptors were gathered from a human donor in good health.

This clonotype was seen only a few times. The genes are TRBV6-5 and TRBJ1-5; maybe TRBD1 (5 bases). V dropped 0 bases and J dropped 6 bases, with 6 bases sitting between them. The CDR3 has 13 residues. The germline V gene encodes CDR1 MNHEY and CDR2 SVGAGI. The CDR3 DNA is TGTGCCAGCAGTTACTCGAGGGGTCAGCCCCAGCATTTT. Residues: CASSYSRGQPQHF.

This sequence joins TRBV7-2 and TRBJ2-1; the D gene is possibly TRBD2 (5 bases). The CDR3 contains 12 residues. Germline-derived CDR1 and CDR2 are SGHTA and FQGNSA. The V end lost 2 bases, the J end lost 10 bases, and 9 bases lay between the germline ends. CDR3 sequence: CASSLQWEEQFF. The CDR3 DNA is TGTGCCAGCAGCTTACAATGGGAGGAGCAGTTCTTC.

The sample holds one count of this clonotype. J is TRBJ1-2 and V is TRBV30; D is unclear. The germline V and J ends were trimmed by 7 bases and 7 bases, with 13 bases remaining between them. Germline CDR1 is GTSNPN and CDR2 is SVGIG (reference sequence). The CDR3 extends over 11 amino acids. In nucleotides, the CDR3 is TGTGCCTCCGGGTCGGGCGCTGGCTACACCTTC. Translation: CASGSGAGYTF.

The rearrangement joins TRBV6-2 or TRBV6-3 to TRBJ2-2; TRBD1 might be the D (5 bases). The CDR3 consists of 14 residues. Germline V gene data show CDR1 as MNHEY and CDR2 as SVGEGT. The V and J ends lost 6 bases and 1 base respectively, with 9 bases between them. The CDR3 protein is CASSLTVNTGELFF. CDR3 DNA sequence: TGTGCCAGCAGCCTGACAGTGAACACCGGGGAGCTGTTTTTT.

This clonotype was seen just once. V usage is TRBV3-1 and J usage is TRBJ1-2; D is uncertain. The length of the CDR3 is 20 residues. From germline, CDR1 is LGHDT and CDR2 YNNKEL (reference sequence). The ends were cut back, 0 bases at V and 11 bases at J, with 34 bases in the middle. In nucleotides, the CDR3 is TGTGCCAGCAGCCAAGATCAAGGTCTTCGGCCAGTCCTACAACTATGGCGGTACACCTTC. It is translated as CASSQDQGLRPVLQLWRYTF.

The chain recombines TRBV2 with TRBJ2-1, with 9 bases lining up with TRBD1. The J segment lost 4 bases and the V segment lost 9 bases, leaving 7 bases of the junction unmatched. The CDR3 loop spans 14 amino acids. Germline CDR1 reads SNHLY; CDR2 reads FYNNEI. The CDR3 sequence: CASIQGQGYNEQFF. The CDR3 DNA reads TGTGCCAGTATACAGGGACAGGGTTACAATGAGCAGTTCTTC.

The chain links TRBV20-1 to TRBJ2-1; TRBD2 matches at 8 bases. After removal of 8 bases from V and 8 bases from J, the junction contained 14 bases not matched to a gene. The CDR3 is 14 residues long. CDR1 is DFQATT and CDR2 is SNEGSKA in the germline V gene (reference sequence). CDR3 coding DNA: TGCAGTTCGGAAGGCGGGGGGAGGCGAGATGAGCAGTTCTTC. Its protein product is CSSEGGGRRDEQFF.

The chain uses TRBV7-2 and TRBJ2-5; unclear D gene. Germline V gene data show CDR1 as SGHTA and CDR2 as FQGNSA. This CDR3 has 12 amino acids. The V end was cut by 5 bases, the J end by 5 bases, with 9 bases between. CDR3 coding DNA: TGTGCCAGCAGCCTCCACCGGGAGACCCAGTACTTC. Amino acid sequence: CASSLHRETQYF.

This chain links TRBV23-1 with TRBJ2-3, with TRBD1 matching over 8 bases. TRBV23-1 is assigned to the ORF class and has an uncertain function. The V segment lost 4 bases and the J segment 2 bases; nucleotides outside the gene matches: 11. This CDR3 contains 17 residues. The CDR3 region is CASSRDKTGENTDTQYF. In nucleotides, the CDR3 is TGCGCCAGCAGTCGTGATAAGACAGGGGAAAACACAGATACGCAGTATTTT.

The rearrangement uses TRBV20-1 and TRBJ2-7; D perhaps matches TRBD2 (5 bases). Trimming removed 0 bases from V and 0 bases from J, with 12 bases in between. Germline CDR1 and CDR2: DFQATT and SNEGSKA (reference sequence). CDR3 size: 15 residues. The CDR3: CSARDAVTNSYEQYF. The CDR3 bases are TGCAGTGCTAGAGATGCAGTGACTAACTCCTACGAGCAGTACTTC.

The CDR3 coding sequence is TGTGCCACAAGATTGGGACAGGGTGGGTACGAGCAGTACTTC. Encoded protein: CATRLGQGGYEQYF. J is TRBJ2-7 and V is TRBV10-3, with 9 bases matching TRBD1. The CDR3 sequence is 14 residues long. CDR1 ENHRY and CDR2 SYGVKD come from the germline V gene. The V segment lost 10 bases and the J segment 4 bases; nucleotides outside the gene matches: 11.

The V and J genes are TRBV6-2 or TRBV6-3 and TRBJ2-1, with 7 bases lining up with TRBD2. The trim removed 0 bases at V and 9 bases at J, leaving 2 bases unmatched. In germline, CDR1 is MNHEY, CDR2 SVGEGT. There are 13 residues in the CDR3. CDR3 residues: CASSYSTGGEQFF. The CDR3 DNA is TGTGCCAGCAGTTACTCTACGGGGGGTGAGCAGTTCTTC.

This chain uses TRBV12-3 or TRBV12-4 with TRBJ2-7, with D perhaps assigned TRBD1 or TRBD2 (5 bases each). This CDR3 is built from 13 residues. Between the trimmed V and J ends, which lost 3 bases and 2 bases, there was a span of 8 bases. CDR3 protein: CASSLGDTYEQYF. The CDR3 coding sequence is TGTGCCAGCAGTTTGGGGGATACCTACGAGCAGTACTTC.

The chain employs TRBV18 and TRBJ2-2, with D maybe TRBD2 (6 bases). The CDR3 contains 15 residues. Germline lookup yields CDR1 KGHSH and CDR2 LQKENI. V lost 0 bases and J lost 4, with 9 bases in between. CDR3 DNA: TGTGCCAGCTCACCACCAGCGGGCCGCACCGGGGAGCTGTTTTTT. It translates to CASSPPAGRTGELFF.

The chain recombines TRBV6-1 with TRBJ1-4; no clear D. CDR1 and CDR2 from the germline V gene are MNHNS and SASEGT. V gave up 6 bases and J gave up 4 bases, with 3 bases separating them. The CDR3 extends over 11 amino acids. DNA for the CDR3: TGTGCCAGCAGGTTTAATGAAAAACTGTTTTTT. Translated: CASRFNEKLFF.

This clonotype was seen more than once but under ten times. The genes are TRBV4-1 and TRBJ2-7; D remains unclear. Trimming stripped 3 bases from V and 1 base from J, with 10 bases between. The CDR3 extends over 14 amino acids. CDR1 and CDR2 (germline): MGHRA, YSYEKL. The CDR3 DNA is TGCGCCAGCAGCCACCAGACGAGTTCCTACGAGCAGTACTTC. It is translated as CASSHQTSSYEQYF.

This clonotype showed up just a few times. The rearrangement joins TRBV19 to TRBJ2-7; 10 bases fit TRBD1. There are 15 residues in the CDR3. Germline loops: CDR1 LNHDA, CDR2 SQIVND (reference sequence). With V trimmed by 5 bases and J by 3 bases, 7 bases remained unmatched. DNA of the CDR3: TGTGCCAGTAGTGCAAGCTGGGACAGGGGCTACGAGCAGTACTTC. Translated: CASSASWDRGYEQYF.

This chain uses TRBV3-1 with TRBJ2-3, with 12 bases aligning to TRBD2. Looked up from germline, CDR1 is LGHDT and CDR2 is YNNKEL (reference sequence). The CDR3 runs to 14 residues. The junction had 5 bases not matched to a gene; V was cut back by 11 bases and J by 2 bases. CDR3 bases: TGTGCCTGCCGGACTAGCGGGAACACAGATACGCAGTATTTT. The encoded protein is CACRTSGNTDTQYF.

This clonotype has a single count. This sequence joins TRBV18 and TRBJ1-5; unclear D gene. The CDR3 has 15 residues. Trimming took off 6 bases at V and 0 bases at J, with 12 bases between the two ends. The germline V gene has CDR1 KGHSH and CDR2 LQKENI. Written as DNA, the CDR3 is TGTGCCAGCTCGCGCCGGACGGATAGCAATCAGCCCCAGCATTTT. Amino acids: CASSRRTDSNQPQHF.